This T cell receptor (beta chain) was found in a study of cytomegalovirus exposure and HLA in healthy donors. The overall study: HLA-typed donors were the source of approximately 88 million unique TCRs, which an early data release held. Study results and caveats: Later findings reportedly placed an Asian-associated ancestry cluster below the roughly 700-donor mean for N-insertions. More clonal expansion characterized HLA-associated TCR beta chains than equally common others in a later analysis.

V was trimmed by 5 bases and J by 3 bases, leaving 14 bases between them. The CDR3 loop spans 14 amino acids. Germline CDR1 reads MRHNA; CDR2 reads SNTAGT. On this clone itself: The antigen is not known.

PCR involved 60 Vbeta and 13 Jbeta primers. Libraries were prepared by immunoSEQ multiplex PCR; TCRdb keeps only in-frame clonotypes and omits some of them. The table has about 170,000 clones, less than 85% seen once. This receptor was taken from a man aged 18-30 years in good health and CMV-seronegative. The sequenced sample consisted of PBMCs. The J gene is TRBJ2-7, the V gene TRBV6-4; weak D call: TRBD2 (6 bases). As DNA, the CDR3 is TGTGCCAGCAGTCCCAAAGCGGAGGGCTACGAGCAGTACTTC. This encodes CASSPKAEGYEQYF.